The rows below give T cell receptor beta chains drawn from one sample of a study of control samples from healthy donors and cancer patients. The table came from immunoSEQ multiplex PCR; TCRdb's copy has only in-frame clones and leaves some out. The repertoire holds about 160,000 clones, with around 94% as singletons. The sample consisted of PBMCs. All receptors derive from a man in his 60s with colorectal cancer. Both conserved end residues are part of each CDR3. Fields, in order: J gene, D gene, V gene, clone size, CDR3 DNA, CDR3 protein. D genes are given only for firm matches. Only some rows state a clone size, as once, few, many or a class for expanded clones.

J gene: TRBJ2-5
D gene: NA
V gene: TRBV7-6
clone size: NA
CDR3 DNA: TGTGCCAGCAGCTTAGCAATCCAGGGCGGAGAGACCCAGTACTTC
CDR3 protein: CASSLAIQGGETQYF

J gene: TRBJ1-2
D gene: TRBD1
V gene: TRBV4-2
clone size: NA
CDR3 DNA: TGTGCCAGCAGCCAAGTTGGGACAGGGATAAACGGCTACACCTTC
CDR3 protein: CASSQVGTGINGYTF

J gene: TRBJ2-5
D gene: TRBD1
V gene: TRBV27
clone size: NA
CDR3 DNA: TGTGCCAGCAGTTTATCTGGACAGGGGGCAGTCCAAGAGACCCAGTACTTC
CDR3 protein: CASSLSGQGAVQETQYF

J gene: TRBJ1-1
D gene: TRBD1
V gene: TRBV7-7
clone size: once
CDR3 DNA: TGTGCCAGCAGCCCTATGGGACAGGGGAAGAACACTGAAGCTTTCTTT
CDR3 protein: CASSPMGQGKNTEAFF

J gene: TRBJ2-1
D gene: NA
V gene: TRBV6-5
clone size: NA
CDR3 DNA: TGTGCCAGCACCCCGAACTACCTAGAGCAGTTCTTC
CDR3 protein: CASTPNYLEQFF

J gene: TRBJ2-7
D gene: TRBD2
V gene: TRBV9
clone size: NA
CDR3 DNA: TGTGCCAGCAGCGTAGGGCTAGCGGGAGGGGAGCAGTACTTC
CDR3 protein: CASSVGLAGGEQYF

J gene: TRBJ2-7
D gene: NA
V gene: TRBV15
clone size: NA
CDR3 DNA: TGTGCCACCAGCAGAGAGAACCTCCTAAAACCCTACGAGCAGTACTTC
CDR3 protein: CATSRENLLKPYEQYF

J gene: TRBJ1-2
D gene: NA
V gene: TRBV19
clone size: once
CDR3 DNA: TGTGCCAGTAGTATAGCCGGGACGGTGGGACCCTCTAACTATGGCTACACCTTC
CDR3 protein: CASSIAGTVGPSNYGYTF

J gene: TRBJ1-1
D gene: TRBD1
V gene: TRBV5-1
clone size: NA
CDR3 DNA: TGCGCCAGCAGCTTGGGACAGGGGGTAACTGAAGCTTTCTTT
CDR3 protein: CASSLGQGVTEAFF

J gene: TRBJ1-1
D gene: TRBD1
V gene: TRBV7-8
clone size: NA
CDR3 DNA: TGTGCCAGCAGCCAACGACAGGGGCCGAACACTGAAGCTTTCTTT
CDR3 protein: CASSQRQGPNTEAFF

J gene: TRBJ2-7
D gene: NA
V gene: TRBV4-2
clone size: NA
CDR3 DNA: TGTGCCAGCAGCCCCAGCCCAGGGGAGGCTCTCGGATACGAGCAGTACTTC
CDR3 protein: CASSPSPGEALGYEQYF

J gene: TRBJ2-2
D gene: NA
V gene: TRBV21-1
clone size: NA
CDR3 DNA: TGTGCCAGCAGCAAGACCCTAGCGGGGGGGCCGGGCACCGGGGAGCTGTTTTTT
CDR3 protein: CASSKTLAGGPGTGELFF

J gene: TRBJ1-1
D gene: TRBD1
V gene: TRBV2
clone size: NA
CDR3 DNA: TGTGCCAGCAGGCTATTCCAGGGGGAAACTGAAGCTTTCTTT
CDR3 protein: CASRLFQGETEAFF

J gene: TRBJ2-3
D gene: NA
V gene: TRBV11-2
clone size: NA
CDR3 DNA: TGTGCCAGCAGCTTCTCGGGAACAGATACGCAGTATTTT
CDR3 protein: CASSFSGTDTQYF

J gene: TRBJ1-1
D gene: TRBD1
V gene: TRBV7-8
clone size: NA
CDR3 DNA: TGTGCCAGCAGTATCCAGGGGGCTGAAGCTTTCTTT
CDR3 protein: CASSIQGAEAFF

J gene: TRBJ1-1
D gene: NA
V gene: TRBV5-1
clone size: NA
CDR3 DNA: TGCGCCAGCAGCTCCCCAATTAGCAACACTGAAGCTTTCTTT
CDR3 protein: CASSSPISNTEAFF

J gene: TRBJ2-3
D gene: NA
V gene: TRBV9
clone size: NA
CDR3 DNA: TGTGCCAGCTCCGGGAGTGGCCTTAGCACAGATACGCAGTATTTT
CDR3 protein: CASSGSGLSTDTQYF

J gene: TRBJ1-6
D gene: TRBD1
V gene: TRBV3-1/TRBV3-2
clone size: NA
CDR3 DNA: TGTGCCAGCAGCCAAGACTCAGGGGGGAATTCACCCCTCCACTTT
CDR3 protein: CASSQDSGGNSPLHF

J gene: TRBJ2-5
D gene: NA
V gene: TRBV5-4
clone size: NA
CDR3 DNA: TGTGCCAGCAGCTTGCCGTCTACCGGAGAGACCCAGTACTTC
CDR3 protein: CASSLPSTGETQYF

J gene: TRBJ1-1
D gene: NA
V gene: TRBV7-9
clone size: NA
CDR3 DNA: TGTGCCAGCAGCTTCGGACGGGACACTGAAGCTTTCTTT
CDR3 protein: CASSFGRDTEAFF

J gene: TRBJ2-6
D gene: NA
V gene: TRBV24-1
clone size: NA
CDR3 DNA: TGTGCCACCAGTTACCCGGGACACTCTGGGGCCAACGTCCTGACTTTC
CDR3 protein: CATSYPGHSGANVLTF

J gene: TRBJ2-5
D gene: NA
V gene: TRBV3-1/TRBV3-2
clone size: NA
CDR3 DNA: TGTGCCAGCAGCCAATGGCGGGCCCAAGAGACCCAGTACTTC
CDR3 protein: CASSQWRAQETQYF

J gene: TRBJ2-5
D gene: NA
V gene: TRBV27
clone size: once
CDR3 DNA: TGTGCCAGCAGTTTATCGAGTTTTGGGCAGGGAGAGACCCAGTACTTC
CDR3 protein: CASSLSSFGQGETQYF

J gene: TRBJ1-2
D gene: NA
V gene: TRBV30
clone size: NA
CDR3 DNA: TGTGCCTGGAGTACCGGACAGCAATATGGCTACACCTTC
CDR3 protein: CAWSTGQQYGYTF

J gene: TRBJ2-2
D gene: TRBD2
V gene: TRBV19
clone size: NA
CDR3 DNA: TGTGCCAGTAGTATTCCATTAGCGGGGCGACGAGCGGACACCGGGGAGCTGTTTTTT
CDR3 protein: CASSIPLAGRRADTGELFF

J gene: TRBJ2-7
D gene: NA
V gene: TRBV10-3
clone size: NA
CDR3 DNA: TGTGCCATCAGTGAGATGACAGCAACGGACCTACCCGAGCAGTACTTC
CDR3 protein: CAISEMTATDLPEQYF

J gene: TRBJ2-5
D gene: NA
V gene: TRBV11-2
clone size: NA
CDR3 DNA: TGTGCCAGCAGCCGAGGGAGGGGGACGGAGACCCAGTACTTC
CDR3 protein: CASSRGRGTETQYF

J gene: TRBJ2-3
D gene: TRBD2
V gene: TRBV7-2
clone size: NA
CDR3 DNA: TGTGCCAGCAGCGTGGGACTAGCAGGCACAGATACGCAGTATTTT
CDR3 protein: CASSVGLAGTDTQYF

J gene: TRBJ1-1
D gene: NA
V gene: TRBV6-1
clone size: once
CDR3 DNA: TGTGCCAGCAGTGAAGCGTATCCGATGAACACTGAAGCTTTCTTT
CDR3 protein: CASSEAYPMNTEAFF

J gene: TRBJ2-3
D gene: NA
V gene: TRBV5-1
clone size: NA
CDR3 DNA: TGCGCCAGCAGCCAGGAAGCTAGCACAGATACGCAGTATTTT
CDR3 protein: CASSQEASTDTQYF

J gene: TRBJ1-1
D gene: NA
V gene: TRBV3-1/TRBV3-2
clone size: NA
CDR3 DNA: TGTGCCAGCAGCCAAACACAAAAGAACACTGAAGCTTTCTTT
CDR3 protein: CASSQTQKNTEAFF

J gene: TRBJ1-5
D gene: NA
V gene: TRBV7-6
clone size: NA
CDR3 DNA: TGTGCCAGCAGCTTAGCCGCGGGCAATCAGCCCCAGCATTTT
CDR3 protein: CASSLAAGNQPQHF

J gene: TRBJ2-7
D gene: NA
V gene: TRBV29-1
clone size: NA
CDR3 DNA: TGCAGCGTTGTGGAAAACTACGAGCAGTACTTC
CDR3 protein: CSVVENYEQYF